The source of this T cell receptor (beta chain) is a study of cytomegalovirus exposure and HLA in healthy donors. General study findings and limits: Near-uniform donor sequencing depth was presumed by presence/absence analyses. Cytomegalovirus association was listed for approximately 160 TCR beta chains. Generally TCR sequences proved uncommon, though certain public TCRs appeared in numerous donors.

PCR was performed using 60 Vbeta and 13 Jbeta primers. Libraries were prepared by immunoSEQ multiplex PCR; TCRdb keeps only in-frame clonotypes and omits some of them. Counted here are about 140,000 clones, 80% occurring once; the ten biggest clones make up roughly 4.7%. This cohort consisted of healthy bone marrow donors. V shed 0 bases and J shed 6 bases, with 12 bases lying between them. CDR3 length: 15 amino acids. Germline CDR1 reads ENHRY; CDR2 reads SYGVKD. This clone was counted between two and nine times. The antigen remains unidentified. Sequencing was carried out using PBMCs. The clonotype was recovered from a man in his forties in good health and CMV-seronegative. This chain joins TRBV10-3 and TRBJ1-5, with D tentatively TRBD1 (6 bases). The CDR3 region is CAISESLGGFQPQHF. The CDR3 DNA follows: TGTGCCATCAGTGAGTCTCTAGGGGGATTTCAGCCCCAGCATTTT.